These 31 T cell receptor beta chains share one sample of origin, sequenced in a study of T cell responses to AZD1222 COVID-19 vaccine. Measured with immunoSEQ multiplex PCR; TCRdb has only the in-frame clones, and not every one. The table records about 84,000 clones, approximately 85% of them present only once. Sequenced here: peripheral blood, sampled 28 days after the second AZD1222 dose. These receptors were collected from an adult who received the AZD1222 COVID-19 vaccine.

This rearrangement joins TRBV5-1 to TRBJ2-1, with 7 bases matching TRBD2. CDR1 and CDR2 from the germline V gene are SGHRS and YFSETQ. CDR3 length: 14 residues. V shed 3 bases and J 5 bases; nucleotides not matched to a gene: 5. DNA of the CDR3: TGCGCCAGCAGCTCTAGCGGAGGAGACAATGAGCAGTTCTTC. Translated: CASSSSGGDNEQFF.

This chain uses TRBV9 with TRBJ1-2; D is unclear. The CDR3 has 15 residues. Germline CDR1 SGDLS, CDR2 YYNGEE. The V end lost 0 bases, the J end lost 4 bases, and 13 bases lay between the germline ends. The CDR3 region is CASSVVGLGLYGYTF. For the CDR3, the DNA is TGTGCCAGCAGCGTAGTAGGGCTGGGCCTCTATGGCTACACCTTC.

The gene calls are TRBV6-2 or TRBV6-3 and TRBJ2-1; tentative D call: TRBD1 (5 bases). The CDR3 loop spans 16 amino acids. Trimming took 2 bases from V and 2 from J, leaving 13 bases between them. Germline CDR1 reads MNHEY; CDR2 reads SVGEGT. CDR3 protein: CASSYGQGLTYNEQFF. In DNA, the CDR3 is TGTGCCAGCAGTTACGGGCAGGGCCTCACCTACAATGAGCAGTTCTTC.

The CDR3 is CASSRGGASGSPLHF. Here the CDR3 DNA reads TGTGCCAGCAGCCGCGGGGGGGCTTCAGGTTCACCCCTCCACTTT. The V call is TRBV7-9, the J call TRBJ1-6; D perhaps matches TRBD1 (6 bases). The CDR3 spans 15 residues. The V end lost 5 bases, the J end lost 9 bases, and 17 bases lay between the germline ends. Germline loops: CDR1 SEHNR, CDR2 FQNEAQ (reference sequence). Combining the CDR3 with reference TRBV7-9 and TRBJ1-6 gives the whole variable domain DTGVSQNPRHKITKRGQNVTFRCDPISEHNRLYWYRQTLGQGPEFLTYFQNEAQLEKSRLLSDRFSAERPKGSFSTLEIQRTEQGDSAMYLCASSRGGASGSPLHFGNGTRLTVT.

The chain links TRBV5-1 to TRBJ2-1; D not resolved. Trimming removed 0 bases at V and 3 bases at J, with 7 bases between. The germline V gene has CDR1 SGHRS and CDR2 YFSETQ. The CDR3 totals 14 residues. In DNA, the CDR3 is TGCGCCAGCAGCTTGGTTGAGAGCTACAATGAGCAGTTCTTC. Residues: CASSLVESYNEQFF.

The chain employs TRBV10-3 and TRBJ1-3; D might be TRBD1 (5 bases). This CDR3 comprises 16 residues. The germline gives CDR1 ENHRY, CDR2 SYGVKD. Trimming left V 5 bases short and J 0 bases short, with 14 bases between. The CDR3 DNA reads TGTGCCATCAGTCCCAGGGAGGGACTCTCTGGAAACACCATATATTTT. Protein product: CAISPREGLSGNTIYF.

This chain links TRBV7-3 with TRBJ2-5, with 7 bases fitting TRBD1. Germline CDR1 is SGHTA and CDR2 is FQGTGA. J was trimmed by 6 bases and V by 5 bases; bases with no gene match: 6. The CDR3 loop spans 13 amino acids. The CDR3 is CASSATGEQTQYF. In nucleotides, the CDR3 is TGTGCCAGCAGCGCCACAGGGGAGCAGACCCAGTACTTC.

V usage is TRBV19 and J usage is TRBJ2-5; 7 positions match TRBD1. Germline assignment: CDR1 LNHDA and CDR2 SQIVND (reference sequence). The CDR3 totals 15 residues. V dropped 4 bases and J dropped 4; count of bases not matched to a gene: 9. For the CDR3, the DNA is TGTGCCAGTAGTACCCGGGACAGAACTGTAGAGACCCAGTACTTC. Translated: CASSTRDRTVETQYF.

This rearrangement joins TRBV9 to TRBJ2-5, with TRBD1 matching over 8 bases. Losses at the gene ends were 0 bases for V and 4 bases for J; bases not matched to a gene: 5. Germline assignment: CDR1 SGDLS and CDR2 YYNGEE. The CDR3 covers 15 residues. CDR3 in amino acids: CASSVDNRGSETQYF. DNA of the CDR3: TGTGCCAGCAGCGTAGATAACAGGGGGTCAGAGACCCAGTACTTC.

The V and J genes are TRBV18 and TRBJ2-3, with TRBD2 matching over 9 bases. The CDR3 consists of 18 residues. Germline CDR1 and CDR2: KGHSH and LQKENI. J was trimmed by 2 bases and V by 2 bases; bases with no gene match: 11. CDR3 nucleotide sequence: TGTGCCAGCTCACCATACCAACTAGCGGGCTTATACACAGATACGCAGTATTTT. Its protein is CASSPYQLAGLYTDTQYF.

This sequence joins TRBV3-1 (or the pseudogene TRBV3-2) and TRBJ2-2; 9 positions agree with TRBD2. Germline lookup yields CDR1 LGHDT and CDR2 YNNKEL (reference sequence). Germline trimming cut 0 bases from V and 0 bases from J; bases unmatched to any gene: 5. This CDR3 comprises 18 residues. CDR3 sequence: CASSQDPSGNANTGELFF. CDR3 in DNA: TGTGCCAGCAGCCAAGACCCTAGCGGGAACGCGAACACCGGGGAGCTGTTTTTT.

V gene TRBV28 combines with J gene TRBJ1-6; tentatively, D is TRBD1 (6 bases). V was cut by 6 bases and J by 6 bases, with 15 bases left in between. The CDR3 covers 15 residues. The germline gives CDR1 MDHEN, CDR2 SYDVKM. CDR3 amino acids: CASRQQQGLNSPLHF. In DNA, the CDR3 is TGTGCCAGCAGACAACAACAGGGTCTTAATTCACCCCTCCACTTT.

The chain couples TRBV18 to TRBJ1-3; D remains unclear. The CDR3 consists of 16 residues. Germline CDR1 KGHSH, CDR2 LQKENI. V was clipped by 3 bases and J by 0 bases, with 12 bases between them. The chain's CDR3 is CASSPRSGFSGNTIYF. The CDR3 bases are TGTGCCAGCTCACCGAGATCGGGGTTCTCTGGAAACACCATATATTTT.

The rearrangement uses TRBV25-1 and TRBJ2-2, with 12 bases matching TRBD1. Losses at the gene ends were 8 bases for V and 7 bases for J; bases not matched to a gene: 11. The CDR3 has 16 amino acids. Germline CDR1 and CDR2: MGHDK and SYGVNS. CDR3 sequence: CASQLPGQGAIGELFF. The CDR3 DNA is TGTGCCAGCCAGCTCCCGGGACAGGGGGCGATCGGGGAGCTGTTTTTT.

Only a few counts were recorded for this clone. The genes are TRBV2 and TRBJ2-1, with TRBD1 identical over 9 bases. With 4 bases clipped from V and 8 bases from J, the junction kept 9 bases outside the gene matches. The CDR3 sequence is 15 residues long. The germline V gene has CDR1 SNHLY and CDR2 FYNNEI. CDR3 sequence: CASSASGTGMHEQFF. The CDR3 nucleotides are TGTGCCAGCAGTGCCTCCGGGACAGGGATGCATGAGCAGTTCTTC.

The chain joins TRBV5-5 to TRBJ1-2, with D possibly matching TRBD1 (6 bases). Trimming stripped 0 bases from V and 8 bases from J, with 17 bases between. The CDR3 extends over 15 amino acids. Germline V gene sequence: CDR1 SGHKS, CDR2 YYEKEE (reference sequence). The CDR3 coding sequence is TGTGCCAGCAGCTTGGTCAGGGGACCAGAGAGGGGCTACACCTTC. Residues: CASSLVRGPERGYTF.

V is TRBV3-1 (or the pseudogene TRBV3-2) and J is TRBJ2-7, with 10 bases identical to TRBD2. CDR1 and CDR2 (germline): LGHDT, YNNKEL (reference sequence). This CDR3 is 12 amino acids long. V lost 8 bases and J lost 4; bases outside the gene matches: 2. The CDR3 region is CASLAGDYEQYF. Written as DNA, the CDR3 is TGTGCCAGCCTAGCGGGAGATTACGAGCAGTACTTC.

The chain links TRBV6-1 to TRBJ2-7, with 14 positions matching TRBD2. The V gene's germline CDR1 is MNHNS and CDR2 SASEGT. This CDR3 is built from 15 residues. Germline trimming cut 3 bases from V and 6 bases from J; bases unmatched to any gene: 4. The CDR3 reads CASSDRTSGRSEQYF. In DNA, the CDR3 is TGTGCCAGCAGTGACCGGACTAGCGGGAGGTCCGAGCAGTACTTC.

The V and J genes are TRBV19 and TRBJ2-6; D is possibly TRBD1 (5 bases). V was cut by 7 bases and J by 0 bases, with 16 bases left in between. The germline V gene encodes CDR1 LNHDA and CDR2 SQIVND (reference sequence). The CDR3 totals 17 residues. CDR3 amino acids: CASTRDSPSSGANVLTF. CDR3 DNA: TGTGCCAGTACTCGCGACAGCCCCAGCTCTGGGGCCAACGTCCTGACTTTC.

The rearrangement links TRBV29-1 to TRBJ2-1; unclear D gene. Germline lookup yields CDR1 SQVTM and CDR2 ANQGSEA. The CDR3 covers 14 residues. The V end lost 7 bases, the J end lost 4 bases, and 17 bases lay between the germline ends. CDR3 amino acids: CSARPSPQYNEQFF. Written as DNA, the CDR3 is TGCAGCGCACGTCCAAGTCCACAGTACAATGAGCAGTTCTTC.

The DNA of the CDR3 is TGTGCCAGCAGTTTTGGCGTGCGGGACTATGGCTACACCTTC. Its protein product is CASSFGVRDYGYTF. The chain employs TRBV6-5 and TRBJ1-2; D is unresolved. Germline assignment: CDR1 MNHEY and CDR2 SVGAGI. The ends were cut back, 4 bases at V and 3 bases at J, with 12 bases in the middle. CDR3 length: 14 residues.

V usage is TRBV6-2 or TRBV6-3 and J usage is TRBJ2-6, with TRBD1 matching 9 bases. Germline-derived CDR1 and CDR2 are MNHEY and SVGEGT. V lost 3 bases to trimming and J lost 0 bases; unmatched junction nucleotides: 12. This CDR3 is 20 amino acids long. CDR3 sequence reads: CASSYRYDRGFPSGANVLTF. DNA for the CDR3: TGTGCCAGCAGTTATAGATACGACAGGGGGTTCCCCTCTGGGGCCAACGTCCTGACTTTC.

The chain links TRBV2 to TRBJ1-5; D is undetermined. Deletions cut 6 bases from V and 6 bases from J, with 12 bases between. The CDR3 length is 13 residues. Germline CDR1 and CDR2: SNHLY and FYNNEI. CDR3 residues: CASSALRSQPQHF. Written as DNA, the CDR3 is TGTGCCAGCAGCGCCCTCCGGAGTCAGCCCCAGCATTTT.

V usage is TRBV5-1 and J usage is TRBJ1-4; D uncertain. This CDR3 region has 15 residues. CDR1 SGHRS and CDR2 YFSETQ come from the germline V gene. V was pared by 4 bases and J by 1 base, with 11 bases between. The CDR3 spells CASSAVLGTNEKLFF. The CDR3 coding sequence is TGCGCCAGCAGCGCCGTGTTGGGAACTAATGAAAAACTGTTTTTT.

The V and J genes are TRBV19 and TRBJ2-2, with 10 nucleotides matching TRBD2. Germline CDR1 LNHDA, CDR2 SQIVND (reference sequence). V lost 4 bases, J lost 6 bases, and 11 bases stayed unmatched. The length of the CDR3 is 17 residues. CDR3 sequence reads: CASSNLAGEITAGELFF. CDR3 DNA sequence: TGTGCCAGTAGTAATCTAGCGGGGGAGATTACAGCCGGGGAGCTGTTTTTT.

The chain joins TRBV30 to TRBJ2-7; 7 nucleotides agree with TRBD1. Trimming took 6 bases from V and 6 from J; bases not matched to a gene: 11. This CDR3 contains 13 residues. Germline lookup yields CDR1 GTSNPN and CDR2 SVGIG (reference sequence). The CDR3 DNA sequence: TGTGCCTGTACAAGAGGGGGCGGTTCCGAGCAGTACGTC. It yields the protein CACTRGGGSEQYV.

This rearrangement joins TRBV7-6 to TRBJ1-3; 9 bases fit TRBD1. Germline V gives CDR1 SGHVS, CDR2 FNYEAQ. V shed 5 bases, J shed 4 bases, and the junction held 9 bases outside the gene matches. The CDR3 totals 16 residues. CDR3 nucleotide sequence: TGTGCCAGCAGCGAAGGACAGGGGACGGCAGGAAACACCATATATTTT. Encoded protein: CASSEGQGTAGNTIYF.

This sequence joins TRBV3-1 (or the pseudogene TRBV3-2) and TRBJ1-2; possible D gene TRBD1, 5 bases. V was shortened by 5 bases and J by 3 bases, with 13 bases between the two germline ends. The CDR3 is 14 residues long. CDR1 is LGHDT, CDR2 YNNKEL, per germline (reference sequence). The CDR3 spells CASSDDRVHYGYTF. Here the CDR3 DNA reads TGTGCCAGCAGCGATGACAGAGTCCACTATGGCTACACCTTC.

The genes are TRBV7-2 and TRBJ2-7, with 10 bases fitting TRBD1. With V trimmed by 5 bases and J by 5 bases, 3 bases remained unmatched. The CDR3 loop spans 13 amino acids. CDR1 SGHTA and CDR2 FQGNSA come from the germline V gene. In DNA, the CDR3 is TGTGCCAGCAGCGGACAGGGGGGAGACGAGCAGTACTTC. Translation gives CASSGQGGDEQYF.

This clone has just one count. The rearrangement uses TRBV11-3 and TRBJ2-7; D is ambiguous. Between the trimmed V and J ends, which lost 4 bases and 3 bases, there was a span of 10 bases. The length of the CDR3 is 13 residues. From germline, CDR1 is SGHNT and CDR2 YENEEA. CDR3 residues: CASSSPSDYEQYF. CDR3 in DNA: TGTGCCAGCAGCTCTCCCAGCGACTACGAGCAGTACTTC.

A single count supports this clone. This chain joins TRBV7-9 and TRBJ1-1; a possible D gene is TRBD1 (6 bases). The CDR3 has 15 amino acids. Germline V gene lookup returns CDR1 SEHNR and CDR2 FQNEAQ (reference sequence). V was shortened by 1 base and J by 1 base, with 10 bases between the two germline ends. DNA for the CDR3: TGTGCCAGCAGCTTAGGGACAGTAGGGAACACTGAAGCTTTCTTT. Protein: CASSLGTVGNTEAFF.